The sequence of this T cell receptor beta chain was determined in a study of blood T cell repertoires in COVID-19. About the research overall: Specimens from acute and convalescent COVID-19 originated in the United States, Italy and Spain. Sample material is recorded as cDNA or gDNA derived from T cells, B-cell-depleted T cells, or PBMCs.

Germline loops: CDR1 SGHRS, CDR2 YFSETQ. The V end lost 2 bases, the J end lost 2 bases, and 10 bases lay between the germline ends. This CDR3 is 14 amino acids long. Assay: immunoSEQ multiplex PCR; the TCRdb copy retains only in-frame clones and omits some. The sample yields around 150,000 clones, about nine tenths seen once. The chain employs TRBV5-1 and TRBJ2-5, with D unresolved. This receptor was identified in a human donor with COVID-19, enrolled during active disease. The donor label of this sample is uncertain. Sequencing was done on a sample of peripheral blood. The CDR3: CASSFGGGQETQYF. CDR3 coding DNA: TGCGCCAGCAGCTTTGGCGGTGGGCAAGAGACCCAGTACTTC.